The T cell receptor beta chain described here comes from a study of neoadjuvant anti-PD-1 for oral cavity cancer. This clone has more than one count but fewer than ten. Its antigen is unidentified. Patients had newly diagnosed, untreated stage II-IVA oral cavity squamous cell carcinoma. Blood cells were analyzed directly, without culture or expansion. TCRdb keeps only in-frame clones here, not all; method: immunoSEQ multiplex PCR. Of fewer than 70,000 clones in the sample, approximately 79% were seen once. Whole-study findings and limits: Treg/Th17 ratio rose with pretreatment blood and fell with post-treatment tumor TCRbeta clonality. Only a few patients per response group were TCR-analyzed; validation needed.

The germline V and J ends were trimmed by 7 bases and 4 bases, with 10 bases remaining between them. This CDR3 region has 12 residues. Germline-derived CDR1 and CDR2 are MNHNS and SASEGT. The TCR originated in a person aged 35 to 85 with oral cavity squamous cell carcinoma. The sequences come from PBMCs, collected before nivolumab (anti-PD-1) treatment. The gene calls are TRBV6-1 and TRBJ1-2, with D perhaps matching TRBD1 (6 bases). The CDR3, as DNA: TGTGCCAGCACGGACAGCTCCTATGGCTACACCTTC. This sequence encodes CASTDSSYGYTF.